Below are 14 T cell receptor beta chains sequenced from a single sample in a study of T cell responses to AZD1222 COVID-19 vaccine. Profiling relied on immunoSEQ multiplex PCR, and the TCRdb table lists in-frame clones only, not all of them. The sample shows roughly 120,000 clones, 88% of them seen only once. Sequencing was performed on peripheral blood, taken on day 0 of MenACWY control vaccination. Receptors originate from an adult in good health.

The rearrangement links TRBV7-9 to TRBJ1-2; a weak D match, TRBD1 (5 bases). The V gene's germline CDR1 is SEHNR and CDR2 FQNEAQ (reference sequence). This CDR3 comprises 12 residues. CDR3 bases: TGTGCAGAACAAGGGGCGCCGCATGGCTACACCTTC. Its protein product is CAEQGAPHGYTF.

The chain carries TRBV5-4 and TRBJ2-3, with unresolved D. This CDR3 spans 16 amino acids. The V gene lost 4 bases and the J gene lost 1 base, with 16 bases spanning the gap. Germline lookup yields CDR1 SGHNT and CDR2 YYREEE (reference sequence). CDR3 region: CASSLGGREGTDTQYF. The CDR3 DNA follows: TGTGCCAGCAGCCTGGGCGGCAGAGAGGGCACAGATACGCAGTATTTT.

The V call is TRBV4-1, the J call TRBJ2-7; the D gene is possibly TRBD2 (6 bases). Germline CDR1 and CDR2: MGHRA and YSYEKL. This CDR3 is built from 14 residues. V gave up 0 bases and J gave up 1 base, with 7 bases separating them. DNA for the CDR3: TGCGCCAGCAGCCAAGAGCGGGGATCCTACGAGCAGTACTTC. Translating gives CASSQERGSYEQYF.

The rearrangement links TRBV30 to TRBJ1-5; perhaps TRBD1 as D (5 bases). CDR3 length equals 14 residues. Germline V gives CDR1 GTSNPN, CDR2 SVGIG (reference sequence). The V end was cut by 0 bases, the J end by 7 bases, with 13 bases between. CDR3: CAWSVGRGGQPQHF. CDR3 nucleotide sequence: TGTGCCTGGAGTGTAGGGAGGGGAGGACAGCCCCAGCATTTT.

The CDR3 spells CASSSNQGGEAFF. Written as DNA, the CDR3 is TGTGCCAGCAGCTCGAACCAGGGGGGTGAAGCTTTCTTT. The chain combines TRBV7-3 with TRBJ1-1; the match to TRBD1 covers 7 bases. J was trimmed by 7 bases and V by 4 bases; bases with no gene match: 6. From germline, CDR1 is SGHTA and CDR2 FQGTGA. The CDR3 totals 13 residues.

This chain uses TRBV6-6 with TRBJ2-5; D unclear. Per germline, CDR1 MNHNY and CDR2 SVGAGI (reference sequence). The ends were cut back, 2 bases at V and 1 base at J, with 5 bases in the middle. This CDR3 has 13 residues. The DNA for the CDR3 is TGTGCCAGCAGTTACAGGGTCCAAGAGACCCAGTACTTC. Translated, it gives CASSYRVQETQYF.

The chain carries TRBV24-1 and TRBJ2-5, with 9 bases aligning to TRBD1. Losses at the gene ends were 3 bases for V and 5 bases for J; bases not matched to a gene: 9. Germline V CDR1 and CDR2: KGHDR, SFDVKD. The CDR3 has 16 amino acids. Written as DNA, the CDR3 is TGTGCCACCAGTGATCCGGGACAGGGTGTAGGGGAGACCCAGTACTTC. This sequence encodes CATSDPGQGVGETQYF.

The chain's CDR3 is CASSTLPWGDQPQHF. The CDR3 DNA follows: TGTGCCAGTAGTACCCTACCGTGGGGGGACCAGCCCCAGCATTTT. The chain carries TRBV19 and TRBJ1-5; tentative D call: TRBD1 (5 bases). Germline V gene lookup returns CDR1 LNHDA and CDR2 SQIVND (reference sequence). Between the trimmed V and J ends, which lost 4 bases and 7 bases, there was a span of 17 bases. The CDR3 contains 15 residues.

This chain connects TRBV12-5 to TRBJ1-2; D not resolved. This CDR3 has 14 residues. Germline V gives CDR1 LGHNT, CDR2 FRNRAP. The V and J ends lost 6 bases and 1 base respectively, with 12 bases between them. CDR3 nucleotide sequence: TGTGCTAGTGGCTCGGACCGCGTTAACTATGGCTACACCTTC. Its translation is CASGSDRVNYGYTF.

This chain connects TRBV6-5 to TRBJ2-3; D unclear. The CDR3 is 13 amino acids. Looked up from germline, CDR1 is MNHEY and CDR2 is SVGAGI. V lost 6 bases and J 13 bases, leaving 20 bases between the germline ends. For the CDR3, the DNA is TGTGCCAGCAGGGACGGACCCTTATTTATCGAGTATTTT. Encoded protein: CASRDGPLFIEYF.

The chain is built from TRBV5-3 and TRBJ1-2; D remains ambiguous. TRBV5-3 is labeled an ORF, and its function is uncertain. The V end lost 1 base, the J end lost 3 bases, and 13 bases lay between the germline ends. CDR3 length: 15 amino acids. This CDR3 reads CARSLMAEPYYGYTF. As DNA, the CDR3 is TGTGCCAGAAGCTTGATGGCCGAACCCTACTATGGCTACACCTTC.

This clone has more than one count but fewer than ten. V and J are TRBV7-2 and TRBJ2-1, with 13 bases identical to TRBD2. The length of the CDR3 is 18 residues. Trimming at V came to 4 bases and at J to 10 bases, leaving 16 bases not matched to a gene. Germline V gene data show CDR1 as SGHTA and CDR2 as FQGNSA. The CDR3 here is CASSSSRTSGGGVWEQFF. The CDR3 DNA is TGTGCCAGCAGCTCCTCCCGGACTAGCGGGGGTGGGGTTTGGGAGCAGTTCTTC.

V usage is TRBV6-5 and J usage is TRBJ1-1; D is uncertain. This CDR3 is built from 13 residues. Trimming stripped 6 bases from V and 1 base from J, with 9 bases between. From germline, CDR1 is MNHEY and CDR2 SVGAGI. In DNA, the CDR3 is TGTGCCAGCAGCCTCGGGAGGAACACTGAAGCTTTCTTT. Protein product: CASSLGRNTEAFF.

J is TRBJ1-3 and V is TRBV5-1; a weak D match, TRBD1 (5 bases). The CDR3 has 16 residues. The V end was cut by 1 base, the J end by 0 bases, with 11 bases between. Per the germline V gene, CDR1 is SGHRS and CDR2 is YFSETQ. CDR3 region: CASSLRQLDSGNTIYF. CDR3 DNA sequence: TGCGCCAGCAGCTTGCGACAGCTTGACTCTGGAAACACCATATATTTT.